This TCR beta chain was observed in a study of T cells in Graves' hyperthyroidism and ophthalmopathy. This clonotype was recorded a few times. Its ends do not fully match the called genes, so a read error is possible. It was RNA transcripts that yielded the amplified TCR beta CDR3 regions. The HTBI primer set was used in a first-round RT-PCR of the TCR CDR3. TCRdb analysed the multiplex PCR reads with MiXCR anew, one entry per CDR3 protein. This table holds under 400,000 distinct CDR3 sequences, around 25% found once. Participants, patients aged 18 to 65, had newly diagnosed hyperthyroidism with a duration under 2 months. Those patients with uncontrolled infection, other autoimmune disease, pregnancy or lactation were excluded. The source of the PBMCs was 8 to 10 ml of fresh peripheral blood. Germline V gene data show CDR1 as SGHAT and CDR2 as FQNNGV. CDR3 length equals 14 residues.

This chain links TRBV11-2 with TRBJ2-2; either TRBD1 or TRBD2 may supply D (6 bases each). Sequencing input: blood. The TCR comes from a man between 50 and 59 years old with Graves' hyperthyroidism. For the CDR3, the DNA is TGTGCCAGCAGCAGAGACCCGGGGGCCGGGGAGCTGCTTTTT. Its translation is CASSRDPGAGELLF.